This entry features one T cell receptor beta chain sequence. This record belongs to a study of T cells after yellow fever vaccination. V lost 4 bases and J lost 6, with 12 bases in between. The CDR3 has 13 amino acids. Germline lookup yields CDR1 SGHDT and CDR2 YYEEEE. Via MiXCR, TCRdb re-called the 5' RACE reads, giving one row per CDR3 protein. This table holds approximately 300,000 distinct CDR3 sequences, about 6.9% found once. This TCR derives from a man younger than 35 who received the YFV17D yellow fever vaccine. Material: PBMCs, obtained about 41 days after the first yellow fever vaccination. The chain couples TRBV5-6 to TRBJ2-3; D unclear. The CDR3: CASSRSGSDTQYF. DNA of the CDR3: TGTGCCAGCAGCCGTTCAGGTAGCGATACGCAGTATTTT. The variable domain in full, completed from reference TRBV5-6 and TRBJ2-3, reads DAGVTQSPTHLIKTRGQQVTLRCSPKSGHDTVSWYQQALGQGPQFIFQYYEEEERQRGNFPDRFSGHQFPNYSSELNVNALLLGDSALYLCASSRSGSDTQYFGPGTRLTVL.